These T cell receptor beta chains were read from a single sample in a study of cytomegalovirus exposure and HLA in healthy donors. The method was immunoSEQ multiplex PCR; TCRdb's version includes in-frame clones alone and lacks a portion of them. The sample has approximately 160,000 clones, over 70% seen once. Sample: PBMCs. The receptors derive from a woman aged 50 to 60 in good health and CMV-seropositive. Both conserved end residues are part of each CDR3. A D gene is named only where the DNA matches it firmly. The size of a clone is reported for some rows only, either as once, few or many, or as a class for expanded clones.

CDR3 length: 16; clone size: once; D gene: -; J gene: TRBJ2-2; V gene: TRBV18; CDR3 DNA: TGTGCCAGCAAGTCACCTGTCGGGTCGAACACCGGGGAGCTGTTTTTT; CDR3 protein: CASKSPVGSNTGELFF
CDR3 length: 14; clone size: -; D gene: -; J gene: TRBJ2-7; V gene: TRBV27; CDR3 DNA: TGTGCCAGCAACCCCCAGGGGGGCCTCTACGAGCAGTACTTC; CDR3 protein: CASNPQGGLYEQYF
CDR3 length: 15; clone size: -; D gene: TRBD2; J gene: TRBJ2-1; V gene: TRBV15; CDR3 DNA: TGTGCCACCAGCACGGGACTAGCGGGGGACAATGAGCAGTTCTTC; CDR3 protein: CATSTGLAGDNEQFF
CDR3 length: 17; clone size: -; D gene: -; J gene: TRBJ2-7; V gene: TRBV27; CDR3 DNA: TGTGCCAGCAGTTTACGCCCCGGACAGATAAACCCCTACGAGCAGTACTTC; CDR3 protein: CASSLRPGQINPYEQYF
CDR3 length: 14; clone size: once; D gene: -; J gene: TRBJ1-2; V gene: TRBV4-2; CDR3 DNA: TGTGCCAGCAGCCGGGAGGGTTCTAACTATGGCTACACCTTC; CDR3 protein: CASSREGSNYGYTF
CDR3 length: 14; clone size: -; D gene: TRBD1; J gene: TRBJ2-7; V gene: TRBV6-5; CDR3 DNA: TGTGCCAGCAGTCCCCGGGACAGGGACCACGAGCAGTACTTC; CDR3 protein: CASSPRDRDHEQYF
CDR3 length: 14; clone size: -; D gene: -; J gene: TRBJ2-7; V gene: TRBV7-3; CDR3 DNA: TGTGCCAGCAGCCCCAGACAGGCCTGCTACGAGCAGTACTTC; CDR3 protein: CASSPRQACYEQYF
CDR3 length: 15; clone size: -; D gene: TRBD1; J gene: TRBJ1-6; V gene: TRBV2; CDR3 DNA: TGTGCCAGCAGTGGGGGACAGGGTGATAATTCACCCCTCCACTTT; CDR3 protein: CASSGGQGDNSPLHF
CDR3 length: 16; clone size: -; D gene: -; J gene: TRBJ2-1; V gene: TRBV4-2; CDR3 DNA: TGTGCCAGCAGCCCCGGCAGGAGGGGCGGAAGGAATGAGCAGTTCTTC; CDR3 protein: CASSPGRRGGRNEQFF
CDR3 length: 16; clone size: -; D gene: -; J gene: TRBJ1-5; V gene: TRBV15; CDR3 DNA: TGTGCCACCAGCAGCGGGACTTTTTCTAGCAATCAGCCCCAGCATTTT; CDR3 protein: CATSSGTFSSNQPQHF
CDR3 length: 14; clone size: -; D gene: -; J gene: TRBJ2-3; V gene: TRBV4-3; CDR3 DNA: TGCGCCAGCAGCCAAGGCGGTCTCACAGATACGCAGTATTTT; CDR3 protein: CASSQGGLTDTQYF
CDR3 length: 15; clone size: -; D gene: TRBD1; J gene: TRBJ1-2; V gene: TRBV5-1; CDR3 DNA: TGCGCCAGCAGCTCAGGACAGGGAGGGACCTATGGCTACACCTTC; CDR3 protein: CASSSGQGGTYGYTF
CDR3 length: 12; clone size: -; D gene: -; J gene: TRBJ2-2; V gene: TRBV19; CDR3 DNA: TGTGCCAGTAGTCGGGGGACCGGGGAGCTGTTTTTT; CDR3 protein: CASSRGTGELFF
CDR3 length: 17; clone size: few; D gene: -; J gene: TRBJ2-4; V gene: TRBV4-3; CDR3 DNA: TGCGCCAGCAGCAAGACCCTAGTCGGGAGTGACAAAAACATTCAGTACTTC; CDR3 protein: CASSKTLVGSDKNIQYF
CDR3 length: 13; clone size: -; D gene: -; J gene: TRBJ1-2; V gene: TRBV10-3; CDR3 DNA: TGTGCCATCAGTGATAGCGACAAGTATGGCTACACCTTC; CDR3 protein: CAISDSDKYGYTF
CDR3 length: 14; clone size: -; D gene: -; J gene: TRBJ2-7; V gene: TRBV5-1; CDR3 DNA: TGCGCCAGCGGGGACCCCGGCGGGACCTACGAGCAGTACTTC; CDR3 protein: CASGDPGGTYEQYF
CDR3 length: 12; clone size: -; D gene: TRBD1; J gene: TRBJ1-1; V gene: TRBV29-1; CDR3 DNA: TGCAGCGCCACAGGGGGTGGCACTGAAGCTTTCTTT; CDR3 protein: CSATGGGTEAFF
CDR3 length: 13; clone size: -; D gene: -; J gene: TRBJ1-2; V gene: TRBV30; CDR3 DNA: TGTGCCTGGGGCCAGGGTGGGGACTATGGCTACACCTTC; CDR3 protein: CAWGQGGDYGYTF
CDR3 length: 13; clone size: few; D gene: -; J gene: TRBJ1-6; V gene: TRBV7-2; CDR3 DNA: TGTGCCAGCAGCTCACAGGGCAGTTCACCCCTCCACTTT; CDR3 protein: CASSSQGSSPLHF
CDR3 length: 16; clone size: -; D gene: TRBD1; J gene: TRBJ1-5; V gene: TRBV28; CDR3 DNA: TGTGCCAGCAGCGGATACAGGGGCCCCGTGGCGCAGCCCCAGCATTTT; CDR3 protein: CASSGYRGPVAQPQHF
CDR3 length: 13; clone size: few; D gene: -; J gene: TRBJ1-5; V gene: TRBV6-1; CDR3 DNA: TGTGCCAGCAGTGCCTATTATAATCAGCCCCAGCATTTT; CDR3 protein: CASSAYYNQPQHF
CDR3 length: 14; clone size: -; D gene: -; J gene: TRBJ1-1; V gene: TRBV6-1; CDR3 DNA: TGTGAAGTGGGGGGGCCTAGGTCGAACACTGAAGCTTTCTTT; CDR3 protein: CEVGGPRSNTEAFF
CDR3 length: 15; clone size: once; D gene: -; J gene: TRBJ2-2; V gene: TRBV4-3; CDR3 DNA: TGCGCCAGCAGCCAAGACAGGGGAAACACCGGGGAGCTGTTTTTT; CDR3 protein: CASSQDRGNTGELFF
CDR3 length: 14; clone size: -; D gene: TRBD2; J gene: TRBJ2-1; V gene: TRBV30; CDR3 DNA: TGTGCCTACTCGGGGCTAGCGGGATCCAATGAGCAGTTCTTC; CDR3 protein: CAYSGLAGSNEQFF
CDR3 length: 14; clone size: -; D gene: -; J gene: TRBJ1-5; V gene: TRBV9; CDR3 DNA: TGTGCCAGCAGCGTAGGGAACGAGGGACAGCCCCAGCATTTT; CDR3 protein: CASSVGNEGQPQHF
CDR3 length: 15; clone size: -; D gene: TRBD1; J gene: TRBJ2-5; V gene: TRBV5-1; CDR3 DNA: TGCGCCAGCAGCGTGCAGGGGGCGCCCGAAGAGACCCAGTACTTC; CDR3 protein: CASSVQGAPEETQYF
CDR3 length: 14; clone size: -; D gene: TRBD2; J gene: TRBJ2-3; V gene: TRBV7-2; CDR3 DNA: TGTGCCAGCAGCTCGCGGGGGATTACAGATACGCAGTATTTT; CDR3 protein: CASSSRGITDTQYF
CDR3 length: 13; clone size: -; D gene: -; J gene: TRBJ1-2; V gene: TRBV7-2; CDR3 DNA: TGTGCCAGCGGACACGATGTTAACTATGGCTACACCTTC; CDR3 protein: CASGHDVNYGYTF
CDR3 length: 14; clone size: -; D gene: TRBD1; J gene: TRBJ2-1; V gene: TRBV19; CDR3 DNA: TGTGCCAGCCAGGACAGGGCAAACTACAATGAGCAGTTCTTC; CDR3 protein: CASQDRANYNEQFF
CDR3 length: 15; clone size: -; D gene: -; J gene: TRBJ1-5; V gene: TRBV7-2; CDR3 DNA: TGTGCCAGCAGCTCCGCGATTAGTAGCAATCAGCCCCAGCATTTT; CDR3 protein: CASSSAISSNQPQHF
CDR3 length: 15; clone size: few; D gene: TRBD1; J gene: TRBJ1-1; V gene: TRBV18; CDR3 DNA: TGTGCCAGCTCACCGGAGGGGGCTGTGAACACTGAAGCTTTCTTT; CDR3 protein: CASSPEGAVNTEAFF
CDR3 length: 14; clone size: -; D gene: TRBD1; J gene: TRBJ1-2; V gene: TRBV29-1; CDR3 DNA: TGCAGCGTTCCTCGCAAGGACAGGGAAGGTGGCTACACCTTC; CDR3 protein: CSVPRKDREGGYTF
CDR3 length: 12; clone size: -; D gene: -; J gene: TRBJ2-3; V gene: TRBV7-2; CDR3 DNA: TGTGCCAGTAGCTCCTTCGGAGATACGCAGTATTTT; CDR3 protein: CASSSFGDTQYF
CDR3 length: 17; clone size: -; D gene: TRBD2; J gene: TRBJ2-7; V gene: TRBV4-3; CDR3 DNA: TGCGCCAGCAGCCAATTGGGACTAGCGGCAAACTCCTACGAGCAGTACTTC; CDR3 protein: CASSQLGLAANSYEQYF
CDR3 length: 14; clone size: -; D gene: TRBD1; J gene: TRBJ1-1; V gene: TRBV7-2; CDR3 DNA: TGTGCCAGCAGGACGGGACAGGGGAACACTGAAGCTTTCTTT; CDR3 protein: CASRTGQGNTEAFF
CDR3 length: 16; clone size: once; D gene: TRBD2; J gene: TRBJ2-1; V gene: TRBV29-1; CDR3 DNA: TGCAGCGTCGCCTCGACTAGCGGGGGAGCCTACAATGAGCAGTTCTTC; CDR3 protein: CSVASTSGGAYNEQFF
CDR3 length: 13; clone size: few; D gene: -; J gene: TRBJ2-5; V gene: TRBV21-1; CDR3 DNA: TGTGCCAGGAAGAACAGGGGTGGAGAGACCCAGTACTTC; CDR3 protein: CARKNRGGETQYF
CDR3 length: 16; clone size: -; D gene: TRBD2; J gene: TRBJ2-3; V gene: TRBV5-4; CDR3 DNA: TGTGCCAGCAGCTTGCGACTAGCGGGGTCCACAGATACGCAGTATTTT; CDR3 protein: CASSLRLAGSTDTQYF
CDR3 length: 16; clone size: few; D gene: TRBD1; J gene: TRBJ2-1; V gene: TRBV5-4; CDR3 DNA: TGTGCCAGCAGCTTGCTTACGGGACAGGGGAACAATGAGCAGTTCTTC; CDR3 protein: CASSLLTGQGNNEQFF
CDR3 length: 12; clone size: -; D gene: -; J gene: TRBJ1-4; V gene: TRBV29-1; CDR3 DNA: TGCAGCGCGGGACTGCTAAATGAAAAACTGTTTTTT; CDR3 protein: CSAGLLNEKLFF
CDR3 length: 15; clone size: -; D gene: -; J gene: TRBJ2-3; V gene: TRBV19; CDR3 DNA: TGTGCCAGTATCGGGACTTTTTTCGGGGCAGATACGCAGTATTTT; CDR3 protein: CASIGTFFGADTQYF
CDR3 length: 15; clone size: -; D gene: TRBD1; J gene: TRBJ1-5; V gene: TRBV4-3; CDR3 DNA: TGCGCCAGCAGCGAGGGACAGGGAAGGGATCAGCCCCAGCATTTT; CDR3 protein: CASSEGQGRDQPQHF